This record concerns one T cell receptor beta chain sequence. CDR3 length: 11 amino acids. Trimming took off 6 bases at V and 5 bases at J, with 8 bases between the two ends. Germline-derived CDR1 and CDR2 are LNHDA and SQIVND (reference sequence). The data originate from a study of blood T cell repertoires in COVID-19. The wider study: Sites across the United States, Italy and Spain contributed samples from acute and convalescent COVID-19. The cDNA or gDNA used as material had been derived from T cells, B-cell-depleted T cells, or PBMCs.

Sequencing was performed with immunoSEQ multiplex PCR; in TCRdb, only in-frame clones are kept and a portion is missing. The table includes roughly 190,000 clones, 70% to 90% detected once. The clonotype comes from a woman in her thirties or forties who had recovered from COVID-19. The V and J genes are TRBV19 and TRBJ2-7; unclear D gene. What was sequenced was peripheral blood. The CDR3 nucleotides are TGTGCCAGTAGCGCAGAACACGAGCAGTACTTC. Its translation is CASSAEHEQYF.